This TCR beta chain appears in the sequencing data of a study of blood T cell repertoires in COVID-19 (dated by TCRdb to the early 2020s). Regarding the research as a whole: Collaborator samples came from the United States, Italy and Spain and covered acute and convalescent phases of COVID-19. Where available, HLA class I and class II types were taken from metadata supplied by the sample provider and were not determined by assay-based typing. The material from the prospective study consisted of cDNA or gDNA derived from T cells, B-cell-depleted T cells, or PBMCs. The repertoires were released in a freely available public database meant as a resource for research on the immune response to SARS-CoV-2. Subjects who had been exposed to COVID-19, were actively infected with it, or had recovered from it provided the deeply sampled blood TCRbeta repertoires that made up the dataset. The samples were drawn from two sources: the first 160 participants of the ongoing ImmuneRACE study, and 1,200 or so subjects contributed by 6 global collaborators. Sample metadata almost always included a de-identified subject ID, COVID-19 status, age in years and sex. Study-wide conclusions, independent of this receptor: How much clinical and demographic metadata was included differed by source and by participant, and the metadata was provided uncurated.

V is reduced by 1 base and J by 9 bases, leaving a spacing of 13 bases between them. Sequences MNHEY (CDR1) and SMNVEV (CDR2) are obtained from the germline V gene (reference sequence). The CDR3 has 15 amino acids, counting the end cysteine and phenylalanine. The DNA shown is the 45-base CDR3, in frame from base 1. The immunoSEQ Assay, a bias-controlled multiplex PCR, was used to amplify TCRbeta CDR3 regions from genomic DNA. Concerning the study's data processing: Nucleated cell counts per sample were estimated from amplification of reference gene primers within the assay. To quantify the absolute abundance of each unique TCRbeta CDR3 rearrangement, sequence reads were collapsed and filtered. For each sample, productive Simpson clonality was calculated by taking the square root of Simpson's diversity index across productive rearrangements. TCRdb retrieved this table from immuneACCESS and kept in-frame rearrangements only. Not all clones are present; in checked studies, unresolved V genes account for under half, and no reason is known for the remainder. V and J calls and clone size follow that table, whereas D and trimming were derived from the DNA. For this sample the table gives under 150,000 clones, of which more than 75% were detected only once. The ten top clones hold more than 4% of the sample.

A word on this clone: Its antigen is not yet known. One base away there is no much larger clone; base qualities are not given.

Collaborating institutions collected whole blood in K2EDTA tubes following their own protocols. For TCRbeta analysis, collaborator samples were shipped as frozen whole blood, as isolated PBMCs, or as DNA extracted from either sample type. Recombination connected TRBV27 to TRBJ1-6; TRBD1 is possibly the D segment (6 matching bases). The receptor's source is a woman aged 45-65 years with acute or convalescent COVID-19. Sequencing input: peripheral blood. The DNA sequence is TGTGCCAGCAGTTTATATAGGGGACAACCTTCACCCCTCCACTTT. This codes for CASSLYRGQPSPLHF.